A selection of T cell receptor beta chains follows, all from one sample in a study of blood T cell repertoires in COVID-19. Assay used: immunoSEQ multiplex PCR; TCRdb lists only in-frame clones, some missing. The sample has more than 200,000 clones, 70% to 90% seen once. The sequenced material came from peripheral blood. The origin of the receptors is a woman between 65 and 79 years old with active or convalescent COVID-19. CDR3s include the opening cysteine and the closing phenylalanine or tryptophan. The D gene is left open where the match is weak. The size entry is marked missing in some rows and otherwise reads once, few, many or a size class.

DNA: TGTGCCAGCAGGAGGGAGACAGGGGGAAATCAGCCCCAGCATTTT
CDR3: CASRRETGGNQPQHF
D: TRBD1
V: TRBV2
size: few
J: TRBJ1-5

DNA: TGTGCCAGCAGCTTAGGGCAAAGCGGGGGGGTCGATACGCAGTATTTT
CDR3: CASSLGQSGGVDTQYF
D: TRBD2
V: TRBV11-2
size: NA
J: TRBJ2-3

DNA: TGTGCCAGCAGGCCGCCAGGGGTAGGTGAGCAGTTCTTC
CDR3: CASRPPGVGEQFF
D: NA
V: TRBV6-5
size: NA
J: TRBJ2-1

DNA: TGTGCCAGCAGTTACTCGAGTACTGAAGCTTTCTTT
CDR3: CASSYSSTEAFF
D: NA
V: TRBV6-2/TRBV6-3
size: few
J: TRBJ1-1

DNA: TGTGCCAGCAGTGACAGGGCCCCGAATGAAAAACTGTTTTTT
CDR3: CASSDRAPNEKLFF
D: NA
V: TRBV6-1
size: NA
J: TRBJ1-4

DNA: TGCGCCAGCACCCCTGGGAGCGGGGTGACCACAGATACGCAGTATTTT
CDR3: CASTPGSGVTTDTQYF
D: TRBD2
V: TRBV5-1
size: NA
J: TRBJ2-3

DNA: TGTGCCAGCAGCCACAGGGGGCTAAGTGAAAAACTGTTTTTT
CDR3: CASSHRGLSEKLFF
D: TRBD1
V: TRBV5-6
size: NA
J: TRBJ1-4

DNA: TGTGCCAGCAGTTTGGAACGGACAATATACTACGAGCAGTACTTC
CDR3: CASSLERTIYYEQYF
D: NA
V: TRBV6-2/TRBV6-3
size: NA
J: TRBJ2-7

DNA: TGTGCCAGCAGCCGCCTCGACTCCATGAACACTGAAGCTTTCTTT
CDR3: CASSRLDSMNTEAFF
D: NA
V: TRBV5-6
size: NA
J: TRBJ1-1

DNA: TGTGCCAGCAGGACCACAGAAGAAGCTTTCTTT
CDR3: CASRTTEEAFF
D: NA
V: TRBV6-6
size: NA
J: TRBJ1-1

DNA: TGTGCCAGCAGTTTTAACCCGGGCTACGAGCAGTACTTC
CDR3: CASSFNPGYEQYF
D: NA
V: TRBV6-5
size: NA
J: TRBJ2-7

DNA: TGTGCCAGCAGCCAAGATGGCACCGGGACAATTCGTTTAGATACCATATATTTT
CDR3: CASSQDGTGTIRLDTIYF
D: NA
V: TRBV3-1/TRBV3-2
size: NA
J: TRBJ1-3

DNA: TGCGCCAGCAGCTTGACCTACGTCGGACAGGAACCTTTCGATGGCTACACCTTC
CDR3: CASSLTYVGQEPFDGYTF
D: TRBD1
V: TRBV5-1
size: NA
J: TRBJ1-2

DNA: TGTGCCAGCAGCCGACCTGGCGGCTCCTACGAGCAGTACTTC
CDR3: CASSRPGGSYEQYF
D: NA
V: TRBV6-5
size: NA
J: TRBJ2-7

DNA: TGTGCCAGCAGCTTCAGAAACACCGGGGAGCTGTTTTTT
CDR3: CASSFRNTGELFF
D: NA
V: TRBV7-6
size: NA
J: TRBJ2-2

DNA: TGCGCCAGCAGCCAAGATGGCAGGGGCCAAGAGACCCAGTACTTC
CDR3: CASSQDGRGQETQYF
D: NA
V: TRBV4-1
size: NA
J: TRBJ2-5

DNA: TGTGCCAGCAGCGTAGCGGCTAGCGGGGGCCTATACAATGAGCAGTTCTTC
CDR3: CASSVAASGGLYNEQFF
D: TRBD2
V: TRBV9
size: NA
J: TRBJ2-1

DNA: TGTGCCATCAGTGAGTCCTGGGAGGGGCCTACCTACGAGCAGTACTTC
CDR3: CAISESWEGPTYEQYF
D: TRBD2
V: TRBV10-3
size: NA
J: TRBJ2-7

DNA: TGTGCCAGCAGTTTAGGTCCGCGGGGGCGTTCCTACGAGCAGTACTTC
CDR3: CASSLGPRGRSYEQYF
D: NA
V: TRBV27
size: NA
J: TRBJ2-7

DNA: TGTGCCTGGACCCCGAGAGGGCAGGAGCAGTTCTTC
CDR3: CAWTPRGQEQFF
D: NA
V: TRBV30
size: NA
J: TRBJ2-1

DNA: TGTGCCATCAGTGACAGCCCGGGACAGGGGGCTGCTAATGAAAAACTGTTTTTT
CDR3: CAISDSPGQGAANEKLFF
D: TRBD1
V: TRBV10-3
size: NA
J: TRBJ1-4

DNA: TGCGCCAGCAGCTTGGCCAGGGATCAGCCCCAGCATTTT
CDR3: CASSLARDQPQHF
D: NA
V: TRBV5-1
size: NA
J: TRBJ1-5

DNA: TGTGCCAGCAGAATACGGGGTCCCGGGGAGCTGTTTTTT
CDR3: CASRIRGPGELFF
D: NA
V: TRBV6-5
size: NA
J: TRBJ2-2